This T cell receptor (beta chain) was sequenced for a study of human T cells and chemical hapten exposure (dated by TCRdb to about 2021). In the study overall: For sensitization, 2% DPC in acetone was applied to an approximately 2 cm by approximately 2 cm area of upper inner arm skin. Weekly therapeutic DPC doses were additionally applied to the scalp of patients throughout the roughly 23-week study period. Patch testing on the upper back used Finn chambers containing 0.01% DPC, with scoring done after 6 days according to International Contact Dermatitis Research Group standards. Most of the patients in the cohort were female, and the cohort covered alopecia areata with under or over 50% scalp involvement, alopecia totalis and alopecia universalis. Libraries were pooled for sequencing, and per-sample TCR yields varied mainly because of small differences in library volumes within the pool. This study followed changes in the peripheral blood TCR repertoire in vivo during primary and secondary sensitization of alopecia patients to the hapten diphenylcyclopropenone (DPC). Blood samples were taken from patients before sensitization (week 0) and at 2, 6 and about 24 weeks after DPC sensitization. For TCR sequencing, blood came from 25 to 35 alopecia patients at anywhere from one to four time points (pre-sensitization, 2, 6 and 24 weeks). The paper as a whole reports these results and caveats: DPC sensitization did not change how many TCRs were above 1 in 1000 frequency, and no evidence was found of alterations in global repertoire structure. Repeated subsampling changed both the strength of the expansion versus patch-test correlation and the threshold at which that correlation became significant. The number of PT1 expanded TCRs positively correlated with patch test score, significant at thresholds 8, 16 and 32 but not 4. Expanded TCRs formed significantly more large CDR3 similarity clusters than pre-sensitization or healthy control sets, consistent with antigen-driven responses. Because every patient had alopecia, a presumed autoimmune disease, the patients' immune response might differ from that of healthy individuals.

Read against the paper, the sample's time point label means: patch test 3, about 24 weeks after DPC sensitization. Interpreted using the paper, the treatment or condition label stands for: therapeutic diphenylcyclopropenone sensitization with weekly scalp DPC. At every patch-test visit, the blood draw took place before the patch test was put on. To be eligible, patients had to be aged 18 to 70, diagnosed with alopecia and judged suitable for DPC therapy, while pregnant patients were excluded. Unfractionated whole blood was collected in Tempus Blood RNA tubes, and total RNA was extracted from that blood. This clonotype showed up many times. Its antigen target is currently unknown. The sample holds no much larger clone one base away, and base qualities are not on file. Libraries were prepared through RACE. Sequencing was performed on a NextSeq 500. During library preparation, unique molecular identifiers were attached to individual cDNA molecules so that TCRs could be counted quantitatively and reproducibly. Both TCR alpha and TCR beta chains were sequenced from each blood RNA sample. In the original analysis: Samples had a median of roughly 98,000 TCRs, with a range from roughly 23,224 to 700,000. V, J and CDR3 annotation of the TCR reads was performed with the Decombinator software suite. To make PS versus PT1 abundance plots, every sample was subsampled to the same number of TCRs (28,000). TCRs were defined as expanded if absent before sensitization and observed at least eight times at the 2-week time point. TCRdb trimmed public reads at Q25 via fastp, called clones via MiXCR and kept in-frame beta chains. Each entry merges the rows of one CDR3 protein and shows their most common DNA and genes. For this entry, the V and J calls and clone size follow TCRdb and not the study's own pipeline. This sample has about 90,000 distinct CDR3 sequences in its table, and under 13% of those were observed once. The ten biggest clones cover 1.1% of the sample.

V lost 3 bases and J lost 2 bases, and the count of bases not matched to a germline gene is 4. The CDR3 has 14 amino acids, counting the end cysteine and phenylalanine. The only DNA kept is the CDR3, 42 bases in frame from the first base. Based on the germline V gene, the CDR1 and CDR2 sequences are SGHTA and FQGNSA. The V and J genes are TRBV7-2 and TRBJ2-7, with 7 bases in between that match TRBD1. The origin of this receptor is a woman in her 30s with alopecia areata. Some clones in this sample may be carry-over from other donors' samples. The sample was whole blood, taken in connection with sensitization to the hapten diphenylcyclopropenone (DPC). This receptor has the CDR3 CASSFYGTAYEQYF. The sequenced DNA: TGTGCCAGCAGCTTCTACGGGACAGCCTACGAGCAGTACTTC.